This is a list of T cell receptor beta chains from one sample in a study of blood T cells in healthy people across ages. TCRdb ran MiXCR on the 5' RACE reads and lists one entry per CDR3 protein. The sample carries 800,000 to 950,000 distinct CDR3 sequences, 25% to 30% recorded once. These records were also assigned to another study, of T cells of mothers and their children.

Sequenced material: blood. All receptors come from a woman in her forties in good health. CDR3s include the opening cysteine and the closing phenylalanine or tryptophan. D genes are given only for firm matches. A row's size may be missing; if present it is once, few, many or a size class.

>NA|TRBD2|TRBJ2-7|TRBV11-2
CASSLVASGGPEQYF
TGTGCCAGCAGCTTAGTAGCTAGCGGGGGGCCCGAGCAGTACTTC
>few|NA|TRBJ2-3|TRBV7-9
CASSLVSWQSTDTQYF
TGTGCCAGCAGCTTAGTAAGTTGGCAGAGCACAGATACGCAGTATTTT
>NA|TRBD1|TRBJ1-2|TRBV12-3/TRBV12-4
CASSLRVDRGRNGYTF
TGTGCCAGCAGCCTAAGGGTCGACAGGGGGCGAAATGGCTACACCTTC
>NA|TRBD1|TRBJ2-5|TRBV7-8
CASSPSRDRVNGNEQYF
TGTGCCAGCAGCCCGTCCCGGGACAGGGTTAATGGGAATGAGCAGTACTTC
>few|NA|TRBJ1-2|TRBV12-3/TRBV12-4
CASSADRTYGYTF
TGTGCCAGCAGTGCAGACAGGACTTATGGCTACACCTTC
>NA|TRBD1|TRBJ2-2|TRBV13
CASSPQGVGTGELFF
TGTGCCAGCAGCCCCCAGGGGGTTGGCACCGGGGAGCTGTTTTTT
>NA|NA|TRBJ1-2|TRBV19
CASSIRGTANYGYTF
TGTGCCAGTAGTATACGGGGTACGGCTAACTATGGCTACACCTTC
>NA|TRBD1|TRBJ1-1|TRBV18
CASSQDRGVIEAFF
TGTGCCAGCTCCCAAGACAGGGGCGTCATTGAAGCTTTCTTT
>few|NA|TRBJ2-7|TRBV15
CATSREGSRPYEQYF
TGTGCCACCAGCAGAGAAGGCAGCCGCCCCTACGAGCAGTACTTC
>many|NA|TRBJ2-5|TRBV5-5
CASSLVTTETQYF
TGTGCCAGCAGCTTGGTGACAACCGAGACCCAGTACTTC
>many|NA|TRBJ2-3|TRBV12-3/TRBV12-4
CASRTDRKQRDTQYF
TGTGCCAGCAGAACCGACAGGAAGCAGAGAGATACGCAGTATTTT
>NA|NA|TRBJ1-1|TRBV27
CASSLKRGANTEAFF
TGTGCCAGCAGTTTAAAGCGGGGGGCGAACACTGAAGCTTTCTTT
>few|NA|TRBJ2-7|TRBV28
CASSSPAPYEQYF
TGTGCCAGCAGTTCACCCGCCCCCTACGAGCAGTACTTC
>NA|NA|TRBJ1-4|TRBV27
CASRGLGTPQRGEKLFF
TGTGCCAGCAGGGGTCTCGGGACACCCCAAAGAGGGGAAAAACTGTTTTTT
>many|TRBD1|TRBJ2-3|TRBV25-1
CASSWTGGSDTQYF
TGTGCCAGCAGTTGGACAGGGGGGTCAGATACGCAGTATTTT
>many|NA|TRBJ2-1|TRBV20-1
CSASGQTGRLGDEQFF
TGCAGTGCCTCAGGACAGACAGGCAGGCTAGGCGATGAGCAGTTCTTC
>few|NA|TRBJ1-1|TRBV7-3
CASRFRMNTEAFF
TGTGCCAGCAGGTTCCGAATGAACACTGAAGCTTTCTTT
>NA|NA|TRBJ1-2|TRBV5-1
CASSIAGKDYGYTF
TGCGCCAGCAGCATCGCAGGCAAAGACTATGGCTACACCTTC
>few|TRBD2|TRBJ2-3|TRBV7-2
CASSRVFSGGATRDTQYF
TGTGCCAGCAGCCGAGTGTTTAGCGGGGGCGCCACCCGAGATACGCAGTATTTT
>NA|TRBD1|TRBJ1-2|TRBV18
CASSLTGDRYSYTF
TGTGCCAGTTCACTTACAGGGGATCGGTATAGCTACACCTTC
>NA|NA|TRBJ1-6|TRBV3-1
CASSQNRDDNSPLHF
TGTGCCAGCAGCCAGAACAGGGACGATAATTCACCCCTCCACTTT
>few|NA|TRBJ1-1|TRBV15
CATSRDRVGTEAFF
TGTGCCACCAGCAGAGATCGAGTAGGAACTGAAGCTTTCTTT
>NA|TRBD2|TRBJ2-3|TRBV3-1
CASSQVSGGQGDTQYF
TGTGCCAGCAGCCAAGTTAGCGGGGGGCAGGGAGATACGCAGTATTTT
>NA|NA|TRBJ2-5|TRBV6-5
CASSYSSDRTALREQYF
TGTGCCAGCAGTTACTCTTCGGACAGAACCGCTCTCAGGGAGCAGTACTTC
>NA|TRBD2|TRBJ2-3|TRBV5-1
CASSWGLAGITDTQYF
TGCGCCAGCAGCTGGGGACTAGCGGGAATCACAGATACGCAGTATTTT
>many|NA|TRBJ1-2|TRBV27
CASSLGGVGGYTF
TGCGCCAGCAGCTTGGGAGGGGTTGGTGGCTACACCTTC
>NA|NA|TRBJ1-2|TRBV28
CATLEDADYGYTF
TGTGCCACCTTAGAAGACGCCGACTATGGCTACACCTTC
>few|NA|TRBJ2-7|TRBV13
CASSLGRAGNEQYF
TGTGCCAGCAGCTTAGGCAGGGCAGGGAACGAGCAGTACTTC
>few|NA|TRBJ2-5|TRBV18
CASSRRASQETQYF
TGTGCCAGCTCACGCCGGGCCTCCCAAGAGACCCAGTACTTC
>NA|NA|TRBJ2-1|TRBV28
CASRIPTVNNEQFF
TGTGCCAGCAGAATCCCGACAGTTAACAATGAGCAGTTCTTC
>NA|TRBD2|TRBJ2-3|TRBV7-7
CASSLGTSGGIADTQYF
TGTGCTAGCAGCTTAGGGACTAGCGGGGGGATCGCAGATACGCAGTATTTT
>many|TRBD1|TRBJ2-7|TRBV5-1
CASSREPGQGAYEQYF
TGCGCCAGCAGCAGAGAGCCGGGACAGGGAGCCTACGAGCAGTACTTC
>NA|TRBD1|TRBJ2-2|TRBV20-1
CSAPGGNTGELFF
TGCAGTGCTCCAGGGGGCAACACCGGGGAGCTGTTTTTT
>many|NA|TRBJ2-5|TRBV4-1
CASSQGRTFQETQYF
TGCGCCAGCAGCCAGGGAAGGACATTCCAAGAGACCCAGTACTTC
>few|TRBD2|TRBJ2-1|TRBV7-9
CASSLPSGGHNEQFF
TGTGCCAGCAGCCTCCCTAGCGGGGGGCACAATGAGCAGTTCTTC
>many|TRBD1|TRBJ1-2|TRBV11-2
CASSSEQGANYGYTF
TGTGCCAGCAGCTCGGAACAGGGGGCCAACTATGGCTACACCTTC
>NA|TRBD2|TRBJ2-3|TRBV9
CASSVAPLAGGTDTQYF
TGTGCCAGCAGCGTAGCCCCACTAGCGGGGGGCACAGATACGCAGTATTTT
>NA|NA|TRBJ1-2|TRBV6-5
CASSLRGAPYGYTF
TGTGCCAGCAGTTTGAGAGGGGCCCCCTATGGCTACACCTTC
>NA|NA|TRBJ2-3|TRBV14
CASSQLWRAAEIAEDTQYF
TGTGCCAGCAGCCAACTCTGGCGGGCGGCGGAAATCGCGGAAGATACGCAGTATTTT
>NA|TRBD1|TRBJ1-2|TRBV4-2
CASSQSVQGANYGYTF
TGTGCCAGCAGCCAAAGTGTGCAGGGGGCGAACTATGGCTACACCTTC
>NA|TRBD1|TRBJ2-7|TRBV18
CASSPAGTGENEQYF
TGTGCCAGCTCACCGGCCGGGACAGGGGAGAACGAGCAGTACTTC